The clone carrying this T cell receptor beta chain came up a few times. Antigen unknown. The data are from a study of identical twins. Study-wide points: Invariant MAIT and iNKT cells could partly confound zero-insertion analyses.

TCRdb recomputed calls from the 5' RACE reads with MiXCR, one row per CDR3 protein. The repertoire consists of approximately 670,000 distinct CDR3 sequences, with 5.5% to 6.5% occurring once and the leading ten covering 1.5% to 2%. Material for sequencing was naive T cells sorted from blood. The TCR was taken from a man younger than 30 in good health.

CDR3 sequence: CASSPGRSFMNTEAFF. The CDR3 nucleotides are TGCGCCAGCAGCCCCGGACGGAGTTTCATGAACACTGAAGCTTTCTTT. This sequence joins TRBV5-1 and TRBJ1-1; D not certain. Per the germline V gene, CDR1 is SGHRS and CDR2 is YFSETQ. CDR3 length equals 16 residues. V was pared by 4 bases and J by 0 bases, with 16 bases between.